Listed here are 13 T cell receptor beta chains from one sample, sequenced in a study of blood T cells in healthy people across ages. Primers used in a second PCR of roughly 6 to 11 cycles were a sample-barcoded 5' primer and a J-beta primer mix. TCRdb itself ran the 5' RACE reads through MiXCR, one entry per CDR3 protein. Counted here are 1.5 million to 2 million distinct CDR3 sequences, 25% to 30% occurring once; the ten biggest clones make up roughly 8%. The source material was blood. Receptor source: a woman aged 30 to 39 in good health.

This clonotype was seen ten or more times. J is TRBJ2-7 and V is TRBV7-2; possibly TRBD1 for D (6 bases). The germline V gene encodes CDR1 SGHTA and CDR2 FQGNSA. Between the trimmed V and J ends, which lost 5 bases and 6 bases, there was a span of 17 bases. The CDR3 spans 14 residues. The CDR3 DNA sequence: TGTGCCAGCAGCCCCGGGACACGTGCCTCCGAGCAGTACTTC. Its translation: CASSPGTRASEQYF.

This clonotype was counted many times. The chain has TRBV5-1 and TRBJ2-7; D might be TRBD2 (6 bases). Germline CDR1 and CDR2: SGHRS and YFSETQ. CDR3 length equals 16 residues. V lost 0 bases and J lost 2, with 15 bases in between. The chain's CDR3 is CASSLDGDSGAYEQYF. CDR3 nucleotide sequence: TGCGCCAGCAGCTTGGACGGGGATAGCGGCGCCTACGAGCAGTACTTC.

This clonotype occurred many times. V gene TRBV5-1 combines with J gene TRBJ1-4, with unresolved D. The CDR3 is 15 residues long. The V gene's germline CDR1 is SGHRS and CDR2 YFSETQ. With 1 base removed from V and 0 bases from J, the gap between germline ends came to 7 bases. The CDR3 coding sequence is TGCGCCAGCAGCTTGAATGGGGCAACTAATGAAAAACTGTTTTTT. This sequence encodes CASSLNGATNEKLFF.

The genes are TRBV15 and TRBJ2-5; 7 bases agree with TRBD2. The germline V gene encodes CDR1 LNHNV and CDR2 YYDKDF (reference sequence). The V gene end was trimmed by 0 bases and the J gene end by 2 bases; junction bases not matched to a gene: 9. The CDR3 is 17 amino acids. In DNA form, the CDR3 reads TGTGCCACCAGCAGAGATGCGGGGGAAAGCCTTCAAGAGACCCAGTACTTC. Translation gives CATSRDAGESLQETQYF.

This chain connects TRBV6-2 or TRBV6-3 to TRBJ1-5; D is unresolved. Germline CDR1 is MNHEY and CDR2 is SVGEGT. The CDR3 spans 13 residues. Trimming shortened V by 2 bases and J by 10 bases, and 12 bases separated the two germline ends. CDR3 protein: CASSYGSKRPQHF. The CDR3 bases are TGTGCCAGCAGTTACGGATCGAAACGTCCCCAGCATTTT.

The rearrangement uses TRBV20-1 and TRBJ2-4; possibly TRBD1 for D (5 bases). The CDR3 extends over 13 amino acids. Germline V gene lookup returns CDR1 DFQATT and CDR2 SNEGSKA (reference sequence). Trimming took off 7 bases at V and 2 bases at J, with 12 bases between the two ends. The CDR3 spells CSGGTATKNIQYF. The CDR3 DNA sequence: TGCAGTGGGGGCACGGCAACCAAAAACATTCAGTACTTC.

This chain connects TRBV6-1 to TRBJ1-3; no clear D gene. V was clipped by 6 bases and J by 0 bases, with 15 bases between them. This CDR3 contains 16 residues. Germline values: CDR1 MNHNS, CDR2 SASEGT. CDR3 in amino acids: CASSRTYGSSGNTIYF. DNA for the CDR3: TGTGCCAGCAGCCGAACCTACGGTAGCTCTGGAAACACCATATATTTT.

As concerns this clonotype: A read error may be the cause here, since a much bigger clone is one base away. The rearrangement links TRBV30 to TRBJ2-1; 7 bases line up with TRBD2. V lost 3 bases and J lost 6; bases outside the gene matches: 14. Germline CDR1 GTSNPN, CDR2 SVGIG (reference sequence). This CDR3 is 16 amino acids long. The CDR3 DNA is TGTGCCTGGAGGGTAGTGGGAGGGCCTCGGGCCAATGAGCAGTTCTTC. Translation gives CAWRVVGGPRANEQFF.

The chain uses TRBV5-1 and TRBJ2-7; 9 bases fit TRBD1. The CDR3 length is 13 residues. Germline V gene lookup returns CDR1 SGHRS and CDR2 YFSETQ. J lost 7 bases, V lost 4 bases, and 6 bases had no gene match. The DNA for the CDR3 is TGCGCCAGCAGCACCGGGACAGGGTGGGAGCAGTACTTC. Translation gives CASSTGTGWEQYF.

This clonotype was observed at least ten times. V gene TRBV7-2 combines with J gene TRBJ2-7; 10 nucleotides agree with TRBD2. CDR1 is SGHTA, CDR2 FQGNSA, per germline. The junction had 6 bases not matched to a gene; V was cut back by 4 bases and J by 3 bases. This CDR3 spans 15 amino acids. CDR3 DNA sequence: TGTGCCAGCAGCTCCCGACTAGCGGGTCGCTACGAGCAGTACTTC. Protein sequence: CASSSRLAGRYEQYF.

The CDR3 nucleotides read TGTGCCAGCAGCTTGACTAGCGGGGCCATCACAGATACGCAGTATTTT. This sequence encodes CASSLTSGAITDTQYF. The chain employs TRBV11-2 and TRBJ2-3; TRBD2 matches 11 bases. The V and J ends lost 3 bases and 2 bases, in that order; junction bases with no gene match: 4. The germline CDR1 and CDR2 sequences are SGHAT and FQNNGV. CDR3 size: 16 residues.

The chain employs TRBV30 and TRBJ2-2; 8 nucleotides line up with TRBD1. The CDR3 sequence is 13 residues long. From germline, CDR1 is GTSNPN and CDR2 SVGIG (reference sequence). The J segment lost 2 bases and the V segment lost 5 bases, leaving 1 base of the junction unmatched. The CDR3 loop reads CAWDRGNTGELFF. CDR3 bases: TGTGCCTGGGACAGGGGAAACACCGGGGAGCTGTTTTTT.

This chain links TRBV6-6 with TRBJ2-7; 13 nucleotides line up with TRBD2. CDR1 and CDR2 (germline): MNHNY, SVGAGI (reference sequence). V lost 6 bases to trimming and J lost 4 bases; unmatched junction nucleotides: 12. CDR3 length: 17 amino acids. Here the CDR3 reads CASSKSLAGGPGYEQYF. CDR3 DNA: TGTGCCAGCAGCAAGTCACTAGCGGGAGGGCCAGGGTACGAGCAGTACTTC.